The 18 T cell receptor beta chains below were found in one sample sequenced in a study of a mutant IDH1 vaccine in newly diagnosed glioma. Profiling relied on immunoSEQ multiplex PCR, and the TCRdb table lists in-frame clones only, not all of them. The sample lists 50,000 to 65,000 clones; roughly four fifths were seen once. For these receptors, no antigen is known. Stated time point: week 5, during vaccination. Vaccination used 300 ug of mutant IDH1 20-mer peptide per dose, with topical imiquimod. This material consisted of PBMCs, taken from a glioma patient whose treatment included an IDH1 peptide vaccine. The receptors here all came from a man aged 25 to 40 with glioma.

The chain combines TRBV18 with TRBJ2-7; 8 positions match TRBD2. J lost 0 bases, V lost 5 bases, and 12 bases had no gene match. The length of the CDR3 is 17 residues. The germline CDR1 and CDR2 sequences are KGHSH and LQKENI. The CDR3 bases are TGTGCCAGCTCAATACAGGGTGGGCTAGCGGGCTCCTACGAGCAGTACTTC. It yields the protein CASSIQGGLAGSYEQYF.

The chain is built from TRBV18 and TRBJ1-3; no clear D gene. The V gene lost 4 bases and the J gene lost 0 bases, with 13 bases spanning the gap. Germline V lookup: CDR1 KGHSH, CDR2 LQKENI. The CDR3 length is 16 residues. The CDR3 region is CASSLSVSHSGNTIYF. As DNA, the CDR3 is TGTGCCAGCTCACTTTCAGTTTCTCACTCTGGAAACACCATATATTTT. The full variable domain, completed using reference TRBV18 and TRBJ1-3, is NAGVMQNPRHLVRRRGQEARLRCSPMKGHSHVYWYRQLPEEGLKFMVYLQKENIIDESGMPKERFSAEFPKEGPSILRIQQVVRGDSAAYFCASSLSVSHSGNTIYFGEGSWLTVV.

For the CDR3, the DNA is TGTGCCAGCAGCTTAGATTACGAGCAGTACTTC. It encodes CASSLDYEQYF. The chain couples TRBV13 to TRBJ2-7; no definite D call. Trimming cost V 1 base and J 4 bases, with 2 bases left between them. The CDR3 covers 11 residues. Germline loops: CDR1 PRHDT, CDR2 FYEKMQ (reference sequence).

The J gene is TRBJ1-6, the V gene TRBV2; D may be TRBD1 (5 bases). V lost 2 bases and J lost 7, with 9 bases in between. Germline CDR1 is SNHLY and CDR2 is FYNNEI. The CDR3 consists of 14 residues. The CDR3 is CASSEQGRNSPLHF. In DNA, the CDR3 is TGTGCCAGCAGTGAACAGGGTAGGAATTCACCCCTCCACTTT. The full variable domain, completed using reference TRBV2 and TRBJ1-6, is EPEVTQTPSHQVTQMGQEVILRCVPISNHLYFYWYRQILGQKVEFLVSFYNNEISEKSEIFDDQFSVERPDGSNFTLKIRSTKLEDSAMYFCASSEQGRNSPLHFGNGTRLTVT.

V gene TRBV28 combines with J gene TRBJ2-4; no firm D call. The CDR3 loop spans 11 amino acids. Germline V gene sequence: CDR1 MDHEN, CDR2 SYDVKM. The V and J ends lost 4 bases and 11 bases respectively, with 9 bases between them. In nucleotides, the CDR3 is TGTGCCAGCAGTTCTCCTCAAGTTCAGTACTTC. Protein product: CASSSPQVQYF. Together with reference TRBV28 and TRBJ2-4, the CDR3 gives the full variable domain: DVKVTQSSRYLVKRTGEKVFLECVQDMDHENMFWYRQDPGLGLRLIYFSYDVKMKEKGDIPEGYSVSREKKERFSLILESASTNQTSMYLCASSSPQVQYFGAGTRLSVL.

This clone was seen more than once but under ten times. The J gene is TRBJ1-5, the V gene TRBV9, with 7 bases identical to TRBD1. V lost 3 bases, J lost 2 bases, and 2 bases stayed unmatched. Germline V CDR1 and CDR2: SGDLS, YYNGEE. The CDR3 length is 14 residues. CDR3 coding DNA: TGTGCCAGCAGCGAGGACAGGCGCAATCAGCCCCAGCATTTT. Protein: CASSEDRRNQPQHF.

CDR3 DNA sequence: TGTGCCAGCAGGGTGCTCGCGGGGCCCCAAGGGGAGACCCAGTACTTC. It codes for CASRVLAGPQGETQYF. The chain uses TRBV11-2 and TRBJ2-5; perhaps TRBD2 as D (6 bases). Trimming cost V 6 bases and J 5 bases, with 22 bases left between them. The CDR3 totals 16 residues. Germline-derived CDR1 and CDR2 are SGHAT and FQNNGV.

This clone was detected a few times. The chain uses TRBV4-2 and TRBJ2-1; 7 nucleotides agree with TRBD1. V gave up 0 bases and J gave up 4 bases; unmatched junction bases: 6. The length of the CDR3 is 16 residues. The germline gives CDR1 LGHNA, CDR2 YNFKEQ. CDR3 in amino acids: CASSQETTGAYNEQFF. CDR3 in DNA: TGTGCCAGCAGCCAAGAGACCACAGGGGCTTACAATGAGCAGTTCTTC.

The CDR3 is CASSIKGAQPQHF. CDR3 sequence (DNA): TGTGCCAGTAGTATAAAGGGGGCTCAGCCCCAGCATTTT. The chain combines TRBV19 with TRBJ1-5; TRBD1 matches 7 bases. The CDR3 contains 13 residues. V was pared by 2 bases and J by 6 bases, with 1 base of the junction left unmatched. Germline-derived CDR1 and CDR2 are LNHDA and SQIVND (reference sequence).

The rearrangement uses TRBV29-1 and TRBJ1-1; D possibly corresponds to TRBD1 (6 bases). The CDR3 consists of 11 residues. V lost 5 bases and J 5 bases, leaving 9 bases between the germline ends. In germline, CDR1 is SQVTM, CDR2 ANQGSEA. The CDR3 loop reads CSVQGRTEAFF. The DNA for the CDR3 is TGCAGCGTTCAGGGGCGGACTGAAGCTTTCTTT.

This clone was observed once. The V and J genes are TRBV5-1 and TRBJ2-1, with 8 bases fitting TRBD1. Germline CDR1 and CDR2: SGHRS and YFSETQ. The V gene end was trimmed by 4 bases and the J gene end by 2 bases; junction bases not matched to a gene: 11. There are 17 residues in the CDR3. CDR3 residues: CASSPDSGGLTYNEQFF. The CDR3 region has the DNA TGCGCCAGCAGCCCAGACTCAGGGGGCCTTACCTACAATGAGCAGTTCTTC. Full variable domain (outside the CDR3, taken from reference TRBV5-1 and TRBJ2-1): KAGVTQTPRYLIKTRGQQVTLSCSPISGHRSVSWYQQTPGQGLQFLFEYFSETQRNKGNFPGRFSGRQFSNSRSEMNVSTLELGDSALYLCASSPDSGGLTYNEQFFGPGTRLTVL.

The genes are TRBV6-5 and TRBJ2-3, with a tentative D call TRBD2 (5 bases). Germline V gene lookup returns CDR1 MNHEY and CDR2 SVGAGI. The V end lost 0 bases, the J end lost 4 bases, and 11 bases lay between the germline ends. The CDR3 is 15 residues long. The chain's CDR3 is CASSYSPGVPDTQYF. The CDR3 DNA sequence: TGTGCCAGCAGTTACTCCCCCGGGGTTCCAGATACGCAGTATTTT.

This chain links TRBV4-1 with TRBJ2-3, with 8 bases matching TRBD2. Trimming at V came to 2 bases and at J to 5 bases, leaving 12 bases not matched to a gene. The CDR3 is made up of 17 amino acids. Germline V gene lookup returns CDR1 MGHRA and CDR2 YSYEKL. The CDR3 protein is CASSQLDETSVGDTQYF. As DNA, the CDR3 is TGCGCCAGCAGCCAACTCGACGAGACTAGCGTCGGAGATACGCAGTATTTT.

V gene TRBV9 combines with J gene TRBJ2-7, with 9 nucleotides matching TRBD1. The V segment lost 0 bases and the J segment 3 bases; nucleotides outside the gene matches: 13. There are 18 residues in the CDR3. Looked up from germline, CDR1 is SGDLS and CDR2 is YYNGEE. The CDR3 DNA sequence: TGTGCCAGCAGCGTAGCCCAAACGCAAGGACAGGGGATCTACGAGCAGTACTTC. This gives the protein CASSVAQTQGQGIYEQYF.

The chain recombines TRBV10-3 with TRBJ2-5, with D unresolved. Trimming left V 8 bases short and J 2 bases short, with 12 bases between. From germline, CDR1 is ENHRY and CDR2 SYGVKD. The CDR3 is made up of 13 amino acids. CDR3 loop: CAISDGQQETQYF. The CDR3 DNA follows: TGTGCCATCTCGGACGGGCAGCAAGAGACCCAGTACTTC.

This clone has only a few counts. This rearrangement joins TRBV4-1 to TRBJ2-3, with TRBD2 matching over 11 bases. The V gene end was trimmed by 3 bases and the J gene end by 6 bases; junction bases not matched to a gene: 2. This CDR3 comprises 14 residues. Germline assignment: CDR1 MGHRA and CDR2 YSYEKL. The CDR3 sequence: CASSQTSGADTQYF. Written as DNA, the CDR3 is TGCGCCAGCAGCCAGACTAGCGGGGCGGATACGCAGTATTTT.

The gene calls are TRBV9 and TRBJ1-2; TRBD1 matches 7 bases. Germline V gene data show CDR1 as SGDLS and CDR2 as YYNGEE. The CDR3 consists of 15 residues. Trimming at V came to 0 bases and at J to 4 bases, leaving 6 bases not matched to a gene. CDR3 residues: CASSVGAGGSYGYTF. For the CDR3, the DNA is TGTGCCAGCAGCGTAGGGGCAGGGGGTTCCTATGGCTACACCTTC.

There are a few counts of this clone. This CDR3 is also generated by other DNA sequences in the sample. The rearrangement links TRBV7-2 to TRBJ2-2, with 8 nucleotides matching TRBD1. The CDR3 is 16 amino acids. V was pared by 1 base and J by 5 bases, with 6 bases of the junction left unmatched. Germline CDR1 SGHTA, CDR2 FQGNSA. CDR3 nucleotides: TGTGCCAGCAGCTTAGGGCCAGGGGGCCTTACCGGGGAGCTGTTTTTT. Protein sequence: CASSLGPGGLTGELFF.